This section outlines one T cell receptor (beta chain) sequence together with its context. CDR1 and CDR2 from the germline V gene are SGHRS and YFSETQ. The V end lost 3 bases, the J end lost 0 bases, and 13 bases lay between the germline ends. There are 16 residues in the CDR3. This entry is derived from a study of CD8+ T cells in alopecia areata. As the sequencing template, cDNA was produced by extracting RNA and reverse transcribing it. Some clones are missing from TCRdb's copy, which holds only in-frame ones; the method was immunoSEQ multiplex PCR. The sample lists around 100,000 clones; approximately 58% were seen once.

The sequencing input was CD4+ T cells sorted from blood. The J gene is TRBJ2-1, the V gene TRBV5-1; a possible D gene is TRBD1 (5 bases). This TCR was recovered from a human donor in good health. The CDR3 loop reads CASSSPDTRSYNEQFF. The CDR3 region has the DNA TGCGCCAGCAGCTCTCCGGACACTCGCTCCTACAATGAGCAGTTCTTC.